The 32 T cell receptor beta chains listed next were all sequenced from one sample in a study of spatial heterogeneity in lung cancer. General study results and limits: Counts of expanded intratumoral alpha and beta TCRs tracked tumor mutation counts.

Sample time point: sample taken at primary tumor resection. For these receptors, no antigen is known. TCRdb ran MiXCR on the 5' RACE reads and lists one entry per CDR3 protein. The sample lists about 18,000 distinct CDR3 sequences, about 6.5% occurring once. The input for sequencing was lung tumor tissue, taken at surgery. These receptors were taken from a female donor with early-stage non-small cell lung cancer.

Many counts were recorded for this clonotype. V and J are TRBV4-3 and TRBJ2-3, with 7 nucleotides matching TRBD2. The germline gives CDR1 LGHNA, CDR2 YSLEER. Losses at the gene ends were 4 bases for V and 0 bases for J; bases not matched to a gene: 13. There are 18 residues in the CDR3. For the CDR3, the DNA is TGCGCCAGCAGCCCGCGCCCTAGCGGTCCCCCCAGCACAGATACGCAGTATTTT. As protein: CASSPRPSGPPSTDTQYF.

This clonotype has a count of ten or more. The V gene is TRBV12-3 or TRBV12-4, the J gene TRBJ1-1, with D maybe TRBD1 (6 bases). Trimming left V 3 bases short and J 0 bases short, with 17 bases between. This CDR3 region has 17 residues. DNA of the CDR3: TGTGCCAGCAGTTTGGTGGGGGGCACCTTCCTGAACACTGAAGCTTTCTTT. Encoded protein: CASSLVGGTFLNTEAFF.

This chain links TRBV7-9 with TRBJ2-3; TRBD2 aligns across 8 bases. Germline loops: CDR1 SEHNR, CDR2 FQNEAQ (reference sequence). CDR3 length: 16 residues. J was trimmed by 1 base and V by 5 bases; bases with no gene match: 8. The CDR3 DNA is TGTGCCAGCAGCCGAGTTAGCGGGAAAGGCACAGATACGCAGTATTTT. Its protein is CASSRVSGKGTDTQYF.

The CDR3 DNA reads TGTGCCAGCAGCTTAGAACAGGGAAAATCCTACGAGCAGTACTTC. Translating it yields CASSLEQGKSYEQYF. The rearrangement links TRBV11-1 to TRBJ2-7; D perhaps matches TRBD1 (6 bases). CDR1 SGHAT and CDR2 FQDESV come from the germline V gene (reference sequence). The CDR3 contains 15 residues. Between the trimmed V and J ends, which lost 1 base and 1 base, there was a span of 11 bases.

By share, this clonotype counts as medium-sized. CDR3 bases: TGTGCCAGCAGTTTAGTTGCGGGAGGTACAGATACGCAGTATTTT. It translates to CASSLVAGGTDTQYF. The rearrangement links TRBV12-3 or TRBV12-4 to TRBJ2-3; 8 bases match TRBD2. Trimming took 1 base from V and 3 from J; bases not matched to a gene: 3. CDR3 size: 15 residues.

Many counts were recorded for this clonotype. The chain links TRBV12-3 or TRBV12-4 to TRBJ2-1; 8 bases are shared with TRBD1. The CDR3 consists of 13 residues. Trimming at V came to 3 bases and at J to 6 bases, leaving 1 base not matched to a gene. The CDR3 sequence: CASSFTGGNEQFF. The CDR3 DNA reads TGTGCCAGCAGTTTTACAGGGGGCAATGAGCAGTTCTTC.

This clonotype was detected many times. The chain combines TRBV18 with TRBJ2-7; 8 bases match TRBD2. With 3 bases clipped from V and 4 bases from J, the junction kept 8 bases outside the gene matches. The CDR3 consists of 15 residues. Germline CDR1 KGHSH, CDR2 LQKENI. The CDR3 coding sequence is TGTGCCAGCTCACCTACGGCGGGAGGAGGGTACGAGCAGTACTTC. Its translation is CASSPTAGGGYEQYF.

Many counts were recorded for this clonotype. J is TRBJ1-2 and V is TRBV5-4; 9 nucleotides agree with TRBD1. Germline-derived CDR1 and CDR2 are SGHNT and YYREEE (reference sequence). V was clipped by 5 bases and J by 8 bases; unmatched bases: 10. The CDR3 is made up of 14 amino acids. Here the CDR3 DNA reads TGTGCCAGCAGGATCCTCCGGGACAGGGACGGCTACACCTTC. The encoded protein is CASRILRDRDGYTF. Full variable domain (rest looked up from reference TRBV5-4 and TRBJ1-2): ETGVTQSPTHLIKTRGQQVTLRCSSQSGHNTVSWYQQALGQGPQFIFQYYREEENGRGNFPPRFSGLQFPNYSSELNVNALELDDSALYLCASRILRDRDGYTFGSGTRLTVV.

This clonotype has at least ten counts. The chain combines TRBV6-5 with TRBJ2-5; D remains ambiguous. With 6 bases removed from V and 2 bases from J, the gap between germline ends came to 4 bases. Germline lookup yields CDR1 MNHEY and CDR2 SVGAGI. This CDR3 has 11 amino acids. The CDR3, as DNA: TGTGCCAGCAGGGTTCAAGAGACCCAGTACTTC. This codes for CASRVQETQYF.

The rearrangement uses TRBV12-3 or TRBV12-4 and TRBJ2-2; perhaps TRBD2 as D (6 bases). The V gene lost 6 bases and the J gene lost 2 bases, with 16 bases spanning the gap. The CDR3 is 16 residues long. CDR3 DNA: TGTGCCAGCAGCCGATCGGCGGGGCGAAACACCGGGGAGCTGTTTTTT. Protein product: CASSRSAGRNTGELFF.

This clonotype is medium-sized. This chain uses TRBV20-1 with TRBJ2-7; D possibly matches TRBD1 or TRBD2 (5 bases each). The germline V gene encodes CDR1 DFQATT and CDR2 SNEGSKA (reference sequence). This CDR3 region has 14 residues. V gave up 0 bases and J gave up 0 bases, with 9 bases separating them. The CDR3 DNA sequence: TGCAGTGCTAGAGATATTGGGGGCTCCTACGAGCAGTACTTC. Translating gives CSARDIGGSYEQYF.

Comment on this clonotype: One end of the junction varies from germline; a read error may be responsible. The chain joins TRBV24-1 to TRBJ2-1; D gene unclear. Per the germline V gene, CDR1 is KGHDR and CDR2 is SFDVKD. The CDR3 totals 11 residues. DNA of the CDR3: TGCGCCACCAGTGACGTGAAGGAGCAGTTCTTC. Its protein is CATSDVKEQFF.

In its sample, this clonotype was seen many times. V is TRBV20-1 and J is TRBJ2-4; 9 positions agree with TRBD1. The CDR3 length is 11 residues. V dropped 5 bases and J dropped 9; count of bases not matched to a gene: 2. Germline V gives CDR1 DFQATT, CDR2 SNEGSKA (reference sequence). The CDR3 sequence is CSAGTGSIQYF. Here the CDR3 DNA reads TGCAGTGCTGGGACAGGGAGCATTCAGTACTTC.

Written as DNA, the CDR3 is TGCAGCGTTGGGGACGGGCATTACACAGATACGCAGTATTTT. Encoded protein: CSVGDGHYTDTQYF. This chain uses TRBV29-1 with TRBJ2-3; D possibly uses TRBD1 or TRBD2 (5 bases each). The CDR3 totals 14 residues. V lost 4 bases to trimming and J lost 2 bases, with 13 bases between them. Germline CDR1 SQVTM, CDR2 ANQGSEA.

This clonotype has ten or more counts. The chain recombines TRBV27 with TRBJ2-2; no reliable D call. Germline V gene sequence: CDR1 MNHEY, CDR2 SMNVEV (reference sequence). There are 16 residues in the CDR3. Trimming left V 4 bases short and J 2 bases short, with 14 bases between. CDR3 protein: CASSSSGHINTGELFF. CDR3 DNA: TGTGCCAGCAGTTCCTCGGGCCATATAAACACCGGGGAGCTGTTTTTT.

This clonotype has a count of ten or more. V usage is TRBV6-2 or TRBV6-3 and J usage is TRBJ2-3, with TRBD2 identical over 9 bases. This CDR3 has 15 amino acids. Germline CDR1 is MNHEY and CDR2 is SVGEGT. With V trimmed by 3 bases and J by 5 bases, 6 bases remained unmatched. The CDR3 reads CASSYSGSGRDTQYF. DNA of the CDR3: TGTGCCAGCAGTTATAGCGGGAGTGGAAGAGATACGCAGTATTTT.

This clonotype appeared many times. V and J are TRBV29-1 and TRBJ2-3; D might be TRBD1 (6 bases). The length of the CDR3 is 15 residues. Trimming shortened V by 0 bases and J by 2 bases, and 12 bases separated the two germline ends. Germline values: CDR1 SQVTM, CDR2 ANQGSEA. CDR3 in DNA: TGCAGCGTTGAAGATGACAGGTCTCTCACAGATACGCAGTATTTT. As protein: CSVEDDRSLTDTQYF.

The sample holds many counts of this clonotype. The DNA for the CDR3 is TGTGCCAGTAGTAGACAGGGCACCCTATATGGCTACACCTTC. Translated: CASSRQGTLYGYTF. This rearrangement joins TRBV19 to TRBJ1-2; 7 positions agree with TRBD1. The germline V gene encodes CDR1 LNHDA and CDR2 SQIVND (reference sequence). V shed 4 bases and J 5 bases; nucleotides not matched to a gene: 7. The CDR3 contains 14 residues.

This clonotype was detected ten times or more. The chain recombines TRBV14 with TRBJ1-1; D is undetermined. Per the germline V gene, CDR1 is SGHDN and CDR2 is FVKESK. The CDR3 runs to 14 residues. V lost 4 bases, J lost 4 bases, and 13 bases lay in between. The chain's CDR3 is CASSPSVYFTEAFF. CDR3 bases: TGTGCCAGCAGCCCAAGCGTTTATTTCACTGAAGCTTTCTTT.

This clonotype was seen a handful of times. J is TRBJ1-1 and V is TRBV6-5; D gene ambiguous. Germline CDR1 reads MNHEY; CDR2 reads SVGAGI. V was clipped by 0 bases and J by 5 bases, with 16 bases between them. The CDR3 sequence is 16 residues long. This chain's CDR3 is CASSYSFNYRETEAFF. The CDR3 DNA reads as TGTGCCAGCAGTTACTCGTTTAATTATAGGGAAACTGAAGCTTTCTTT.

The CDR3, as DNA: TGTGCCAGCAGCCAAGGACCGGGAGTCAGCACAGATACGCAGTATTTT. Amino acid sequence: CASSQGPGVSTDTQYF. This chain uses TRBV3-1 with TRBJ2-3; tentatively, D is TRBD2 (6 bases). This CDR3 comprises 16 residues. With 1 base removed from V and 0 bases from J, the gap between germline ends came to 11 bases. Germline CDR1 LGHDT, CDR2 YNNKEL (reference sequence).

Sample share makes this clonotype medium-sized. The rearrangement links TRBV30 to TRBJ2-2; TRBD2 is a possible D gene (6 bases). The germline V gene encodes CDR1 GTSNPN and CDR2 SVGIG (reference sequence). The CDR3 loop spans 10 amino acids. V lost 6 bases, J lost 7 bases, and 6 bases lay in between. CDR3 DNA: TGTGCCTGCGGGAGCGGGGAGCTGTTTTTT. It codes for CACGSGELFF.

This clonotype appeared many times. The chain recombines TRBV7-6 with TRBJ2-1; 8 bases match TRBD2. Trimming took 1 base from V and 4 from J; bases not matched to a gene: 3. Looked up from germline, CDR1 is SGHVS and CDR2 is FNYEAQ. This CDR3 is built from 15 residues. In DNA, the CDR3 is TGTGCCAGCAGCTTAGACCCTAGCGGGTACAATGAGCAGTTCTTC. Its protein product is CASSLDPSGYNEQFF.

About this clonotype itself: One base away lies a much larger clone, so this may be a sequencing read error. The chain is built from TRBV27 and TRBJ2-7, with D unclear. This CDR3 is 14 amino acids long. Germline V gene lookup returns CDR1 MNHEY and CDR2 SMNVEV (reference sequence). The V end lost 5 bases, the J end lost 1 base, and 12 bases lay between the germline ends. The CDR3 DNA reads TGTGCCAGCAGTCCCCAGAGACGGTCCTACGAGCAGTACTTC. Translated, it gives CASSPQRRSYEQYF.

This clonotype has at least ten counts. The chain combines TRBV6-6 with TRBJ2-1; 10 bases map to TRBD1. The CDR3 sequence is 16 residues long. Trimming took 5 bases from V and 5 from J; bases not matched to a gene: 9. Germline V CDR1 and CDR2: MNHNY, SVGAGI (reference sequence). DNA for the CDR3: TGTGCCAGCAGTCCACCGGGACAGGGGAGGAACAATGAGCAGTTCTTC. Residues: CASSPPGQGRNNEQFF.

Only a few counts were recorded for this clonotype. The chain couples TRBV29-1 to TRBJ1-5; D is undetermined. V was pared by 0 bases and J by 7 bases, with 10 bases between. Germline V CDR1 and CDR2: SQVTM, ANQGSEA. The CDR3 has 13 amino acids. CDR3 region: CSVEETRGQPQHF. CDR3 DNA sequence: TGCAGCGTTGAAGAGACTCGGGGACAGCCCCAGCATTTT.

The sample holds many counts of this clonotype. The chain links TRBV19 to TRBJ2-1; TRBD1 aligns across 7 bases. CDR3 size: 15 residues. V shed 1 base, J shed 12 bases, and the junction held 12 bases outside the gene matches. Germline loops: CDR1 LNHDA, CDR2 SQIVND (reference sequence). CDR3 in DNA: TGTGCCAGTAGTATAGGGAGACAGGGAAATATGGGGCAGTTCTTC. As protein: CASSIGRQGNMGQFF. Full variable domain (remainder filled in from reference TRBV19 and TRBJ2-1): DGGITQSPKYLFRKEGQNVTLSCEQNLNHDAMYWYRQDPGQGLRLIYYSQIVNDFQKGDIAEGYSVSREKKESFPLTVTSAQKNPTAFYLCASSIGRQGNMGQFFGPGTRLTVL.

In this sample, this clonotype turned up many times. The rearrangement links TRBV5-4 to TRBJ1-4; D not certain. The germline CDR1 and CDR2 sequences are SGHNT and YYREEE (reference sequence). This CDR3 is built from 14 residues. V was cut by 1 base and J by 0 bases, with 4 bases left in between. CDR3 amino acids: CASSLMSTNEKLFF. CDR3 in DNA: TGTGCCAGCAGCTTGATGTCAACTAATGAAAAACTGTTTTTT. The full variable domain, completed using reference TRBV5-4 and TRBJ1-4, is ETGVTQSPTHLIKTRGQQVTLRCSSQSGHNTVSWYQQALGQGPQFIFQYYREEENGRGNFPPRFSGLQFPNYSSELNVNALELDDSALYLCASSLMSTNEKLFFGSGTQLSVL.

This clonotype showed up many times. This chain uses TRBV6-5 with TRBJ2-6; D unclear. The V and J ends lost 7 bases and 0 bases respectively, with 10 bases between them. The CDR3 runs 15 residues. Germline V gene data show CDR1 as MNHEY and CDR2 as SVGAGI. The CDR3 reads CASTYTSSGANVLTF. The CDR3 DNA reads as TGTGCCAGCACTTATACGAGCTCTGGGGCCAACGTCCTGACTTTC.

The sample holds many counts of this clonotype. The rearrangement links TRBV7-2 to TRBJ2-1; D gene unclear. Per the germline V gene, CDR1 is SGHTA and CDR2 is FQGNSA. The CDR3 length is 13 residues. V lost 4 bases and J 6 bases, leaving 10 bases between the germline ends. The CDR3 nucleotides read TGTGCCAGCAGCTCAAGCGCTATCAATGAGCAGTTCTTC. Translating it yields CASSSSAINEQFF.

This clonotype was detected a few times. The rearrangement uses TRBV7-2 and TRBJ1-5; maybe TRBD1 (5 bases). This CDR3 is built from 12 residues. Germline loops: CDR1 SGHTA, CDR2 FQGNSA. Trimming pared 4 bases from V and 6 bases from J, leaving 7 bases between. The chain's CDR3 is CASSWGGQPQHF. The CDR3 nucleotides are TGTGCCAGCAGCTGGGGCGGTCAGCCCCAGCATTTT.

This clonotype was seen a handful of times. In DNA form, the CDR3 reads TGCGCCAGCAGCCAAATAGGGGGTAACTATGGCTACACCTTC. It codes for CASSQIGGNYGYTF. The chain employs TRBV4-3 and TRBJ1-2, with a tentative D call TRBD1 (6 bases). Trimming pared 2 bases from V and 1 base from J, leaving 8 bases between. The germline gives CDR1 LGHNA, CDR2 YSLEER. The CDR3 spans 14 residues.